This T cell receptor beta chain is drawn from a study of blood T cells in healthy people across ages. Whole-study findings and limits: The study found more naive CD4+ cells and higher diversity in long-lived than aged donors.

This clonotype showed up just a few times. The antigen is unknown. Primers used in a second PCR of about 6 to 12 cycles were a sample-barcoded 5' primer and a J-beta primer mix. TCRdb independently ran MiXCR on the 5' RACE reads; one entry per CDR3 protein. The sample has nearly 800,000 distinct CDR3 sequences; approximately 60% are singletons. Trimming stripped 4 bases from V and 3 bases from J, with 12 bases between. This CDR3 region has 14 residues. Germline V gene data show CDR1 as SGHNT and CDR2 as YENEEA. The rearrangement uses TRBV11-3 and TRBJ1-2; D possibly corresponds to TRBD1 (5 bases). Material for sequencing was blood. The clonotype comes from a man aged 35 to 55 in good health. As DNA, the CDR3 is TGTGCCAGCAGCTGGGGAGGGGTGGACTATGGCTACACCTTC. Protein: CASSWGGVDYGYTF. Drawing the rest from reference TRBV11-3 and TRBJ1-2, the complete variable domain is EAGVVQSPRYKIIEKKQPVAFWCNPISGHNTLYWYLQNLGQGPELLIRYENEEAVDDSQLPKDRFSAERLKGVDSTLKIQPAELGDSAVYLCASSWGGVDYGYTFGSGTRLTVV.